These 7 T cell receptor beta chains were sequenced from one sample in a study of identical twins (dated by TCRdb to about 2016). Library preparation employed 5' RACE. Reads for this sample came from an Illumina HiSeq 2000. TCRdb's own reprocessing of the public reads used fastp at Q25 and MiXCR and kept productive beta chains. Rows merge per CDR3 protein into single entries with the most common DNA and genes. For this sample the table gives 1.5 million to 2 million distinct CDR3 sequences, of which roughly 35% were detected only once. The ten largest clones represent 0.25% to 0.3% of the sample. The specimen was cord blood. The source is a newborn girl in good health.

This chain uses TRBV5-1 with TRBJ2-3; TRBD1 aligns across 8 bases. The CDR3 has 16 residues. J was trimmed by 5 bases and V by 4 bases; bases with no gene match: 12. Germline CDR1 reads SGHRS; CDR2 reads YFSETQ. In DNA, the CDR3 is TGCGCCAGCAGCAATAGACAGGGGTGGTTTTTAGATACGCAGTATTTT. This sequence encodes CASSNRQGWFLDTQYF.

This clonotype was seen a few times. The chain joins TRBV20-1 to TRBJ1-1; the D is unclear. CDR3 length: 12 residues. V was trimmed by 6 bases and J by 1 base, leaving 9 bases between them. Germline V gene lookup returns CDR1 DFQATT and CDR2 SNEGSKA (reference sequence). CDR3 in amino acids: CSAEGGNTEAFF. The CDR3 bases are TGCAGTGCCGAGGGAGGGAACACTGAAGCTTTCTTT.

This clonotype was found a few times. The rearrangement links TRBV19 to TRBJ2-1; D possibly corresponds to TRBD2 (5 bases). Trimming shortened V by 6 bases and J by 3 bases, and 12 bases separated the two germline ends. CDR1 is LNHDA, CDR2 SQIVND, per germline (reference sequence). The CDR3 totals 14 residues. CDR3 sequence reads: CASSGVPFYNEQFF. The CDR3 DNA follows: TGTGCCAGTAGCGGGGTCCCGTTCTACAATGAGCAGTTCTTC.

At least ten counts were recorded for this clonotype. The junction departs from the called germline gene at one end, perhaps through a read error. The V gene is TRBV20-1, the J gene TRBJ2-3; 12 bases match TRBD2. The germline CDR1 and CDR2 sequences are DFQATT and SNEGSKA (reference sequence). This CDR3 is 13 amino acids long. The CDR3 loop reads CSASGGAEDTQYF. Here the CDR3 DNA reads TGCAGCGCTAGCGGGGGGGCGGAAGATACGCAGTATTTT.

Here the CDR3 DNA reads TGTGCCAGCAGCTTAGAAGGGGGGGGCCGAGATGAGCAGTTCTTC. Translation: CASSLEGGGRDEQFF. The chain links TRBV7-9 to TRBJ2-1; D is perhaps TRBD2 (7 bases). V lost 1 base, J lost 8 bases, and 15 bases lay in between. The germline CDR1 and CDR2 sequences are SEHNR and FQNEAQ (reference sequence). This CDR3 spans 15 amino acids.

The V and J genes are TRBV12-3 or TRBV12-4 and TRBJ2-3, with 10 positions matching TRBD2. J gave up 2 bases and V 10 bases, and 6 bases lay outside the gene matches. This CDR3 has 14 amino acids. DNA for the CDR3: TGTGCCACCGTAGCGGGAGGCAACACAGATACGCAGTATTTT. Protein: CATVAGGNTDTQYF.

This clonotype was observed a handful of times. The rearrangement joins TRBV12-3 or TRBV12-4 to TRBJ2-1; TRBD2 matches 7 bases. The end of the DNA aligns better with TRBJ2-7, so the J call may be wrong. The CDR3 spans 12 residues. The CDR3 DNA reads as TGTGCCAGCAGAGGGGACTACAATGAGCAGTACTTC. Translated, it gives CASRGDYNEQYF.